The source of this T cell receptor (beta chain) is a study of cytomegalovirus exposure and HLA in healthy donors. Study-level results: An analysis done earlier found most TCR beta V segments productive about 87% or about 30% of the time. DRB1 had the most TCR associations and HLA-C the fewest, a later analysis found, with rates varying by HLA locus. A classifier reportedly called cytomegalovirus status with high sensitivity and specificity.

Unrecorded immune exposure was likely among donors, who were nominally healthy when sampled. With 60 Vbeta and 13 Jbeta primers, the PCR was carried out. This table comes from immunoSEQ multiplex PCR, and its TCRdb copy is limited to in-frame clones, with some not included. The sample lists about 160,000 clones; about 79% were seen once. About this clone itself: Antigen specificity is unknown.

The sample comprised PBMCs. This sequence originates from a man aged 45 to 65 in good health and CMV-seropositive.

Here the CDR3 reads CASSLGQDQPQHF. The CDR3 bases are TGCGCCAGCAGCTTGGGGCAGGATCAGCCCCAGCATTTT. The chain recombines TRBV5-1 with TRBJ1-5; D unclear. The V end lost 0 bases, the J end lost 5 bases, and 6 bases lay between the germline ends. Germline-derived CDR1 and CDR2 are SGHRS and YFSETQ. The CDR3 is made up of 13 amino acids. The full variable domain, rest sourced from reference TRBV5-1 and TRBJ1-5, is KAGVTQTPRYLIKTRGQQVTLSCSPISGHRSVSWYQQTPGQGLQFLFEYFSETQRNKGNFPGRFSGRQFSNSRSEMNVSTLELGDSALYLCASSLGQDQPQHFGDGTRLSIL.